Following are 5 T cell receptor beta chains from one sample sequenced in a study of control samples from healthy donors and cancer patients. TCRdb's table, derived via immunoSEQ multiplex PCR, lists solely in-frame clones and lacks some. The sample includes some 100,000 clones, roughly 92% seen only once; the top ten take around 3%. The sample comprised blood. The receptors were gathered from a human donor in good health. The donor label of this sample is uncertain.

The chain uses TRBV6-1 and TRBJ1-2, with TRBD1 as a possible D gene (5 bases). The CDR3 has 14 residues. With 1 base removed from V and 2 bases from J, the gap between germline ends came to 8 bases. Germline values: CDR1 MNHNS, CDR2 SASEGT. The CDR3 region has the DNA TGTGCCAGCAGTGAAGTAACAGGCAACTATGGCTACACCTTC. Translating it yields CASSEVTGNYGYTF.

The chain has TRBV12-1 and TRBJ1-5; the table's D call, TRBD1, was not checked against the DNA. TRBV12-1 constitutes a pseudogene. The CDR3 runs 12 residues. The CDR3 here is CASSTPPQPQHF. The CDR3 bases are TGTGCCAGCAGCACACCACCTCAGCCCCAGCATTTT.

The V call is TRBV2, the J call TRBJ1-5, with D unresolved. The V gene's germline CDR1 is SNHLY and CDR2 FYNNEI. Trimming took 4 bases from V and 0 from J, leaving 7 bases between them. The CDR3 extends over 14 amino acids. This chain's CDR3 is CASSAGNSNQPQHF. The CDR3, as DNA: TGTGCCAGCAGTGCGGGGAATAGCAATCAGCCCCAGCATTTT.

The chain uses TRBV24-1 and TRBJ1-5, with D maybe TRBD1 (5 bases). Germline-derived CDR1 and CDR2 are KGHDR and SFDVKD. V was clipped by 9 bases and J by 2 bases, with 13 bases between them. This CDR3 is built from 14 residues. CDR3 DNA: TGTGCCACCCCGCAAAGGGGCGGCAATCAGCCCCAGCATTTT. Protein product: CATPQRGGNQPQHF.

This clone was detected only once. The V call is TRBV3-1 (or the pseudogene TRBV3-2), the J call TRBJ1-1, with 7 bases matching TRBD1. The CDR3 contains 15 residues. Germline lookup yields CDR1 LGHDT and CDR2 YNNKEL (reference sequence). J gave up 2 bases and V 4 bases, and 7 bases lay outside the gene matches. The CDR3, as DNA: TGTGCCAGCAGCCCGATCGACAGGGTCAACACTGAAGCTTTCTTT. Its translation: CASSPIDRVNTEAFF.